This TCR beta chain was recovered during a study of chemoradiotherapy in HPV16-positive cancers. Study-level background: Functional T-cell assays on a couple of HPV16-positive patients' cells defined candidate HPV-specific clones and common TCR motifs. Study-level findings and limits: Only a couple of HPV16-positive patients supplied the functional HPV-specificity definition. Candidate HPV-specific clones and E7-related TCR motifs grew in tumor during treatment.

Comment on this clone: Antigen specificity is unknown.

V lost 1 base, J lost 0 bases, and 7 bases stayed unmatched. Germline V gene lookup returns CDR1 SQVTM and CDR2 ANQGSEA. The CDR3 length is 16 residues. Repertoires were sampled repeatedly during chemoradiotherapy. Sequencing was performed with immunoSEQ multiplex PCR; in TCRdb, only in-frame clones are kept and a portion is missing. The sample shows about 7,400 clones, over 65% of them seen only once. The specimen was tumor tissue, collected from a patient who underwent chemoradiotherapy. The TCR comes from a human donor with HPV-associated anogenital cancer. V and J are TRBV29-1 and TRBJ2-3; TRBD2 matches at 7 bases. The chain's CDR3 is CSVEGDRGVSTDTQYF. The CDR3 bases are TGCAGCGTTGAAGGGGACCGGGGGGTGAGCACAGATACGCAGTATTTT.